These 7 T cell receptor beta chains originate from one sample sequenced in a study of OX40 agonist ivuxolimab in advanced cancers. Sequencing used immunoSEQ multiplex PCR; TCRdb keeps in-frame clones, though not all of them. The table lists over 60,000 clones, around 87% of them singletons. The sequences come from CD4+ or CD8+ T cells sorted from blood, collected in a trial of the OX40 agonist ivuxolimab. These receptors all stem from an adult with an advanced solid tumor such as melanoma, head and neck, liver or kidney cancer.

This chain joins TRBV27 and TRBJ2-1; tentative D call: TRBD2 (5 bases). With 5 bases removed from V and 8 bases from J, the gap between germline ends came to 13 bases. Germline values: CDR1 MNHEY, CDR2 SMNVEV (reference sequence). CDR3 length: 13 residues. In DNA, the CDR3 is TGTGCCAGCAGTCACCGCGGAGGTCATGAGCAGTTCTTC. Residues: CASSHRGGHEQFF.

This clone was counted ten times or more. The chain has TRBV18 and TRBJ2-7, with D perhaps matching TRBD1 or TRBD2 (5 bases each). CDR1 and CDR2 from the germline V gene are KGHSH and LQKENI. V lost 0 bases, J lost 1 base, and 16 bases lay in between. The CDR3 is 17 residues long. The CDR3 DNA follows: TGTGCCAGCTCACCACCTGCAAGGGGCGGGCCTTCCTACGAGCAGTACTTC. Encoded protein: CASSPPARGGPSYEQYF.

The V and J genes are TRBV5-6 and TRBJ1-2; weak D call: TRBD1 (5 bases). This CDR3 has 13 residues. The germline gives CDR1 SGHDT, CDR2 YYEEEE. V lost 7 bases and J lost 4, with 14 bases in between. For the CDR3, the DNA is TGTGCCAGCCAAGTAGGGGTGGGCTATGGCTACACCTTC. Translating gives CASQVGVGYGYTF.

The genes are TRBV19 and TRBJ1-5; 7 nucleotides match TRBD1. Germline V gives CDR1 LNHDA, CDR2 SQIVND (reference sequence). CDR3 size: 15 residues. The V and J ends lost 4 bases and 3 bases, in that order; junction bases with no gene match: 6. The CDR3 coding sequence is TGTGCCAGTAGTAGTTTCAGGGGGAACAATCAGCCCCAGCATTTT. This sequence encodes CASSSFRGNNQPQHF.

The rearrangement uses TRBV9 and TRBJ1-1; 7 bases line up with TRBD1. Losses at the gene ends were 0 bases for V and 1 base for J; bases not matched to a gene: 9. This CDR3 comprises 17 residues. CDR1 is SGDLS, CDR2 YYNGEE, per germline. Written as DNA, the CDR3 is TGTGCCAGCAGCGTAGGGACAGGCCAGGTGGGGAACACTGAAGCTTTCTTT. Translation gives CASSVGTGQVGNTEAFF.

The chain links TRBV7-9 to TRBJ2-1; TRBD2 agrees at 11 bases. The junction had 21 bases not matched to a gene; V was cut back by 10 bases and J by 4 bases. Germline V gene lookup returns CDR1 SEHNR and CDR2 FQNEAQ (reference sequence). The CDR3 sequence is 19 residues long. In DNA form, the CDR3 reads TGTGCCATTTCGTTAAGACTAGCGACTTTAGCGGGAGGGTACAATGAGCAGTTCTTC. Translated, it gives CAISLRLATLAGGYNEQFF.

This chain links TRBV5-1 with TRBJ1-6; D not certain. V was trimmed by 0 bases and J by 7 bases, leaving 11 bases between them. The CDR3 sequence is 15 residues long. CDR1 is SGHRS, CDR2 YFSETQ, per germline. This CDR3 is CASSLGEVLNSPLHF. CDR3 bases: TGCGCCAGCAGCTTGGGGGAGGTCCTCAATTCACCCCTCCACTTT.